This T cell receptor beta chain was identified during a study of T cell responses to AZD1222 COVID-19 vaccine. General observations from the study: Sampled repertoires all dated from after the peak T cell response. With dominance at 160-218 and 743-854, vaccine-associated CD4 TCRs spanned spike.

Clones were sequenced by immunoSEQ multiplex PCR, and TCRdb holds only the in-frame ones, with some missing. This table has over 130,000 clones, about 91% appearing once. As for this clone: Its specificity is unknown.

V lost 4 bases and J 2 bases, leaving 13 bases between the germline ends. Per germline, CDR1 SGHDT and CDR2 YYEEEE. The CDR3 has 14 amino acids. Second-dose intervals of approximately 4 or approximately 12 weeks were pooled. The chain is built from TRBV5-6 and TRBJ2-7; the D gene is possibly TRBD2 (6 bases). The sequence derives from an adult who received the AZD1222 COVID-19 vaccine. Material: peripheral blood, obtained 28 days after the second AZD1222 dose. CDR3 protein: CASSLGGNPYEQYF. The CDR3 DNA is TGTGCCAGCAGCCTCGGGGGTAACCCCTACGAGCAGTACTTC.